Below are 18 T cell receptor beta chains sequenced from a single sample in a study of cytomegalovirus exposure and HLA in healthy donors. In the PCR, 60 Vbeta and 13 Jbeta primers were used. TCRdb's table, derived via immunoSEQ multiplex PCR, lists solely in-frame clones and lacks some. This sample yields about 130,000 clones, of which 65% to 90% are seen a single time; 0.6% to 0.7% belongs to the top ten. Sequenced sample: PBMCs. These receptor sequences come from a man aged 18 to 30 in good health and CMV-seronegative.

The chain links TRBV7-9 to TRBJ2-7, with TRBD1 matching over 7 bases. CDR1 and CDR2 from the germline V gene are SEHNR and FQNEAQ (reference sequence). The CDR3 length is 15 residues. V was clipped by 5 bases and J by 6 bases; unmatched bases: 13. In DNA, the CDR3 is TGTGCCAGCAGCGAAGGGACAGTGATCCTCCGCGAGCAGTACTTC. It codes for CASSEGTVILREQYF. Full variable domain (missing parts from reference TRBV7-9 and TRBJ2-7): DTGVSQNPRHKITKRGQNVTFRCDPISEHNRLYWYRQTLGQGPEFLTYFQNEAQLEKSRLLSDRFSAERPKGSFSTLEIQRTEQGDSAMYLCASSEGTVILREQYFGPGTRLTVT.

A few counts support this clone. The V call is TRBV10-1, the J call TRBJ1-5, with TRBD1 as a possible D gene (6 bases). Germline assignment: CDR1 WNHNN and CDR2 SYGVQD (reference sequence). V lost 5 bases, J lost 6 bases, and 11 bases lay in between. This CDR3 has 13 residues. Here the CDR3 reads CASSWGLGQPQHF. Written as DNA, the CDR3 is TGCGCCAGCAGTTGGGGGCTCGGTCAGCCCCAGCATTTT.

This clone showed up just once. The V and J genes are TRBV4-3 and TRBJ2-1, with 8 bases identical to TRBD1. The germline gives CDR1 LGHNA, CDR2 YSLEER. The CDR3 totals 15 residues. Trimming at V came to 0 bases and at J to 7 bases, leaving 5 bases not matched to a gene. The DNA for the CDR3 is TGCGCCAGCAGCCAAGACAGGGGGCGAGGAAATGAGCAGTTCTTC. Translating gives CASSQDRGRGNEQFF.

V and J are TRBV30 and TRBJ2-5, with D tentatively TRBD1 (5 bases). Deletions cut 2 bases from V and 5 bases from J, with 9 bases between. This CDR3 contains 12 residues. Germline lookup yields CDR1 GTSNPN and CDR2 SVGIG (reference sequence). This CDR3 reads CAWSRGGETQYF. The CDR3 DNA is TGTGCCTGGAGTAGGGGTGGGGAGACCCAGTACTTC.

The gene calls are TRBV29-1 and TRBJ1-2; a possible D gene is TRBD1 (5 bases). V was pared by 6 bases and J by 4 bases, with 18 bases between. The germline CDR1 and CDR2 sequences are SQVTM and ANQGSEA. This CDR3 is built from 14 residues. CDR3 nucleotide sequence: TGCAGCGTACCGGGGGGGACCGATCGCTATGGCTACACCTTC. Protein product: CSVPGGTDRYGYTF. The full variable domain, rest sourced from reference TRBV29-1 and TRBJ1-2, is SAVISQKPSRDICQRGTSLTIQCQVDSQVTMMFWYRQQPGQSLTLIATANQGSEATYESGFVIDKFPISRPNLTFSTLTVSNMSPEDSSIYLCSVPGGTDRYGYTFGSGTRLTVV.

This clone was observed a few times. The rearrangement uses TRBV4-3 and TRBJ1-2; D gene uncertain. The V end was cut by 1 base, the J end by 1 base, with 13 bases between. The CDR3 runs to 16 residues. CDR1 is LGHNA, CDR2 YSLEER, per germline. CDR3 protein: CASSQGVPGGNYGYTF. The DNA for the CDR3 is TGCGCCAGCAGCCAAGGGGTCCCAGGAGGTAACTATGGCTACACCTTC.

The chain recombines TRBV27 with TRBJ2-7; possibly TRBD1 for D (6 bases). Germline V gene sequence: CDR1 MNHEY, CDR2 SMNVEV (reference sequence). The CDR3 length is 13 residues. Trimming stripped 4 bases from V and 3 bases from J, with 10 bases between. The CDR3 nucleotides are TGTGCCAGCAGTTCCGGACAGTTCTACGAGCAGTACTTC. This gives the protein CASSSGQFYEQYF.

This clone was counted a few times. The chain employs TRBV27 and TRBJ1-6; 8 nucleotides line up with TRBD1. This CDR3 region has 18 residues. Germline trimming cut 3 bases from V and 5 bases from J; bases unmatched to any gene: 12. Germline CDR1 reads MNHEY; CDR2 reads SMNVEV (reference sequence). The chain's CDR3 is CASSFYPKQGGNNSPLHF. Written as DNA, the CDR3 is TGTGCCAGCAGTTTCTACCCCAAACAGGGGGGGAATAATTCACCCCTCCACTTT.

The chain employs TRBV28 and TRBJ2-7; 7 bases match TRBD2. The CDR3 length is 14 residues. CDR1 MDHEN and CDR2 SYDVKM come from the germline V gene. V lost 8 bases and J lost 3; bases outside the gene matches: 10. This chain's CDR3 is CASHEASGDYEQYF. The DNA of the CDR3 is TGTGCCAGCCACGAGGCGAGCGGGGACTACGAGCAGTACTTC.

CDR3 residues: CASSLAASTYEQYF. The CDR3 coding sequence is TGTGCCAGCAGCTTAGCGGCATCCACCTACGAGCAGTACTTC. This sequence joins TRBV5-4 and TRBJ2-7; perhaps TRBD2 as D (5 bases). This CDR3 has 14 amino acids. V dropped 2 bases and J dropped 2 bases, with 11 bases sitting between them. CDR1 SGHNT and CDR2 YYREEE come from the germline V gene (reference sequence).

The chain recombines TRBV4-3 with TRBJ1-6; D is perhaps TRBD1 (6 bases). V lost 2 bases to trimming and J lost 10 bases, with 15 bases between them. The germline V gene has CDR1 LGHNA and CDR2 YSLEER. The CDR3 runs 15 residues. The DNA for the CDR3 is TGCGCCAGCAGCCAACAGGGGACCCTAGGATCACCCCTCCACTTT. This encodes CASSQQGTLGSPLHF.

As for this clone: One junction end does not reproduce the germline sequence, and a read error may be involved. The rearrangement links TRBV7-9 to TRBJ2-2; 7 bases fit TRBD1. The CDR3 has 15 amino acids. CDR1 is SEHNR, CDR2 FQNEAQ, per germline (reference sequence). CDR3 nucleotides: TGTGCCAGCAGACTGACAGGGCTAGACACCGGGGAGCTGCTTTTT. It codes for CASRLTGLDTGELLF.

The chain uses TRBV4-3 and TRBJ2-7; 10 bases match TRBD1. V lost 1 base and J lost 3; bases outside the gene matches: 6. CDR1 and CDR2 from the germline V gene are LGHNA and YSLEER. The CDR3 totals 16 residues. The CDR3 DNA follows: TGCGCCAGCAGCCAAGCTAGGACAGGGGGATTCTACGAGCAGTACTTC. Amino acids: CASSQARTGGFYEQYF.

The chain has TRBV4-1 and TRBJ2-5; TRBD2 agrees at 9 bases. CDR1 is MGHRA and CDR2 is YSYEKL in the germline V gene. With 4 bases clipped from V and 2 bases from J, the junction kept 8 bases outside the gene matches. CDR3 length equals 16 residues. The CDR3 bases are TGCGCCAGCAGCCCGACACCGGCGGGGGGGCAAGAGACCCAGTACTTC. This sequence encodes CASSPTPAGGQETQYF.

The CDR3 coding sequence is TGTGCCAGCAGTAGACAGTTTGTGAATGAGCAGTTCTTC. Translated, it gives CASSRQFVNEQFF. J is TRBJ2-1 and V is TRBV6-1; D is perhaps TRBD1 (5 bases). Germline-derived CDR1 and CDR2 are MNHNS and SASEGT. Deletions cut 5 bases from V and 7 bases from J, with 12 bases between. This CDR3 spans 13 amino acids.

The chain carries TRBV18 and TRBJ1-1; D possibly corresponds to TRBD1 (5 bases). From germline, CDR1 is KGHSH and CDR2 LQKENI. The V end lost 6 bases, the J end lost 7 bases, and 9 bases lay between the germline ends. The CDR3 contains 11 residues. CDR3 DNA: TGTGCCAGCTCCCCGACAGTTGAAGCTTTCTTT. Residues: CASSPTVEAFF.

The chain links TRBV9 to TRBJ1-1; 7 bases map to TRBD1. The CDR3 has 17 residues. CDR1 and CDR2 from the germline V gene are SGDLS and YYNGEE. With V trimmed by 0 bases and J by 1 base, 9 bases remained unmatched. The CDR3 DNA follows: TGTGCCAGCAGCGTAGGAGTACAGGGGCCGTCGAACACTGAAGCTTTCTTT. This sequence encodes CASSVGVQGPSNTEAFF.

This rearrangement joins TRBV5-4 to TRBJ2-1, with TRBD2 as a possible D gene (6 bases). Germline V gene lookup returns CDR1 SGHNT and CDR2 YYREEE (reference sequence). The CDR3 consists of 15 residues. The germline V and J ends were trimmed by 1 base and 9 bases, with 17 bases remaining between them. Here the CDR3 reads CASSLPDKPGSEQFF. The CDR3 nucleotides are TGTGCCAGCAGCTTGCCCGATAAGCCCGGGAGTGAGCAGTTCTTC. Full variable domain (rest looked up from reference TRBV5-4 and TRBJ2-1): ETGVTQSPTHLIKTRGQQVTLRCSSQSGHNTVSWYQQALGQGPQFIFQYYREEENGRGNFPPRFSGLQFPNYSSELNVNALELDDSALYLCASSLPDKPGSEQFFGPGTRLTVL.